The 8 T cell receptor beta chains given below trace back to one sample, sequenced in a study of T cell changes during pregnancy in multiple sclerosis. TCRdb keeps only in-frame clones here, not all; method: immunoSEQ multiplex PCR. The sample lists around 92,000 clones; roughly 93% were seen once. The sample here was peripheral blood, taken in the first trimester of pregnancy. These receptors were collected from a female donor with multiple sclerosis, enrolled in a pregnancy study.

V gene TRBV4-2 combines with J gene TRBJ2-2; 8 bases line up with TRBD1. The length of the CDR3 is 15 residues. Per germline, CDR1 LGHNA and CDR2 YNFKEQ. J gave up 6 bases and V 1 base, and 4 bases lay outside the gene matches. In nucleotides, the CDR3 is TGTGCCAGCAGCCAAGGACAGGGGAGCGCCGGGGAGCTGTTTTTT. Encoded protein: CASSQGQGSAGELFF.

A few counts support this clone. The chain recombines TRBV9 with TRBJ1-1; D call uncertain. The CDR3 consists of 14 residues. CDR1 and CDR2 (germline): SGDLS, YYNGEE. Trimming stripped 1 base from V and 3 bases from J, with 10 bases between. The CDR3 sequence is CASSVYVQDTEAFF. The CDR3 coding sequence is TGTGCCAGCAGCGTATATGTTCAGGACACTGAAGCTTTCTTT.

This chain joins TRBV7-8 and TRBJ1-4, with TRBD1 as a possible D gene (6 bases). The V gene's germline CDR1 is SGHVS and CDR2 FQNEAQ. V was clipped by 2 bases and J by 2 bases, with 18 bases between them. The CDR3 length is 18 residues. The CDR3 nucleotides read TGTGCCAGCAGCTTATATTCAGGGGCCCTGGGGACTAATGAAAAACTGTTTTTT. Its translation: CASSLYSGALGTNEKLFF.

V gene TRBV5-1 combines with J gene TRBJ2-2; no definite D call. V dropped 4 bases and J dropped 0 bases, with 10 bases sitting between them. Germline-derived CDR1 and CDR2 are SGHRS and YFSETQ. This CDR3 contains 15 residues. CDR3 DNA: TGCGCCAGCAGCGAAAGCCCTGCGAACACCGGGGAGCTGTTTTTT. The encoded protein is CASSESPANTGELFF.

This chain joins TRBV6-6 and TRBJ1-1, with a weak D call TRBD1 (5 bases). Germline CDR1 MNHNY, CDR2 SVGAGI (reference sequence). This CDR3 spans 13 amino acids. V was cut by 10 bases and J by 1 base, with 13 bases left in between. Here the CDR3 reads CATRQPQNTEAFF. DNA of the CDR3: TGTGCCACCCGACAGCCCCAGAACACTGAAGCTTTCTTT.

V gene TRBV6-1 combines with J gene TRBJ1-1, with D possibly TRBD1 on 5 matching bases. The length of the CDR3 is 12 residues. With 8 bases removed from V and 4 bases from J, the gap between germline ends came to 11 bases. Germline lookup yields CDR1 MNHNS and CDR2 SASEGT. DNA of the CDR3: TGTGCCAGCTTTCGGGGGTCCACTGAAGCTTTCTTT. Protein product: CASFRGSTEAFF.

V gene TRBV4-2 combines with J gene TRBJ1-1, with TRBD1 as a possible D gene (5 bases). This CDR3 region has 14 residues. The V end was cut by 1 base, the J end by 5 bases, with 11 bases between. CDR1 and CDR2 from the germline V gene are LGHNA and YNFKEQ. CDR3 sequence reads: CASSQVGGGTEAFF. The CDR3 DNA reads TGTGCCAGCAGCCAAGTGGGGGGGGGTACTGAAGCTTTCTTT.

The chain combines TRBV13 with TRBJ2-1; 9 bases match TRBD2. With V trimmed by 1 base and J by 8 bases, 6 bases remained unmatched. CDR3 size: 15 residues. Germline values: CDR1 PRHDT, CDR2 FYEKMQ (reference sequence). CDR3 coding DNA: TGTGCCAGCAGCTTAGAGCGGGGGGAAAGTGATGAGCAGTTCTTC. It codes for CASSLERGESDEQFF.